This record covers a single T cell receptor beta chain. Clones were read by immunoSEQ multiplex PCR, and TCRdb kept only the in-frame ones, dropping some. The sample lists roughly 52,000 clones, roughly 94% occurring once. CDR3 length: 16 residues. Germline loops: CDR1 MNHEY, CDR2 SMNVEV (reference sequence). Trimming pared 6 bases from V and 3 bases from J, leaving 20 bases between. These data come from a study of T cell changes during pregnancy in multiple sclerosis. The gene calls are TRBV27 and TRBJ1-1; no firm D call. The source material was CD8+ T cells from peripheral blood mononuclear cells, sampled before pregnancy. The sequence was obtained from a female donor with multiple sclerosis, enrolled in a pregnancy study. In nucleotides, the CDR3 is TGTGCCAGCAGACACGTTGGGCTCTCTAAGTACACTGAAGCTTTCTTT. It yields the protein CASRHVGLSKYTEAFF.